The 9 T cell receptor beta chains presented below share a single source sample, sequenced in a study of blood T cell repertoires in COVID-19. Assay: immunoSEQ multiplex PCR; the TCRdb copy retains only in-frame clones and omits some. The repertoire has roughly 400,000 clones, approximately 91% of them found once; the top ten carry 1.4%. The specimen sequenced was PBMCs or T cells enriched from blood (not recorded which). These receptors all stem from a woman aged 18 to 35 who had been exposed to COVID-19.

CDR3 sequence reads: CASSELASGANVLTF. CDR3 DNA sequence: TGTGCCAGCAGTGAACTAGCAAGTGGGGCCAACGTCCTGACTTTC. This rearrangement joins TRBV7-2 to TRBJ2-6; tentative D call: TRBD2 (6 bases). The germline V gene has CDR1 SGHTA and CDR2 FQGNSA. This CDR3 comprises 15 residues. Trimming stripped 6 bases from V and 3 bases from J, with 12 bases between.

This chain joins TRBV5-4 and TRBJ1-4; tentatively, D is TRBD1 (5 bases). CDR1 SGHNT and CDR2 YYREEE come from the germline V gene (reference sequence). The CDR3 consists of 16 residues. V lost 4 bases to trimming and J lost 0 bases, with 13 bases between them. CDR3 coding DNA: TGTGCCAGCAGCCCAGATCTGACAGCAACTAATGAAAAACTGTTTTTT. Protein sequence: CASSPDLTATNEKLFF.

The V gene is TRBV7-3, the J gene TRBJ2-3; 9 bases are shared with TRBD1. The CDR3 runs to 16 residues. V lost 7 bases, J lost 1 base, and 9 bases stayed unmatched. Germline CDR1 SGHTA, CDR2 FQGTGA. CDR3 DNA: TGTGCCAGCATCGCAACCGGGACAGGGCGCACAGATACGCAGTATTTT. It codes for CASIATGTGRTDTQYF. Full variable domain (missing parts from reference TRBV7-3 and TRBJ2-3): GAGVSQTPSNKVTEKGKYVELRCDPISGHTALYWYRQSLGQGPEFLIYFQGTGAADDSGLPNDRFFAVRPEGSVSTLKIQRTERGDSAVYLCASIATGTGRTDTQYFGPGTRLTVL.

The chain is built from TRBV5-1 and TRBJ1-1; 7 bases map to TRBD1. The ends lost 2 bases at V and 4 bases at J; junction bases unmatched: 5. Germline V lookup: CDR1 SGHRS, CDR2 YFSETQ. This CDR3 contains 14 residues. In DNA form, the CDR3 reads TGCGCCAGCAGCTTACAGGGGTCCGTCACTGAAGCTTTCTTT. Translating gives CASSLQGSVTEAFF.

The chain joins TRBV2 to TRBJ2-7, with 7 nucleotides matching TRBD1. CDR3 length equals 11 residues. Germline lookup yields CDR1 SNHLY and CDR2 FYNNEI. J gave up 5 bases and V 11 bases, and 6 bases lay outside the gene matches. The DNA of the CDR3 is TGTGCCGGGGACAGTCCCAACGAGCAGTACTTC. It is translated as CAGDSPNEQYF.

This rearrangement joins TRBV6-4 to TRBJ1-4; TRBD1 matches at 7 bases. The CDR3 covers 14 residues. Germline V CDR1 and CDR2: MRHNA, SNTAGT. The trim removed 5 bases at V and 3 bases at J, leaving 3 bases unmatched. The CDR3 sequence: CASSPQGANEKLFF. Written as DNA, the CDR3 is TGTGCCAGCAGTCCCCAGGGGGCTAATGAAAAACTGTTTTTT.

This chain connects TRBV7-8 to TRBJ2-1, with D maybe TRBD2 (7 bases). V lost 1 base and J 10 bases, leaving 14 bases between the germline ends. The germline CDR1 and CDR2 sequences are SGHVS and FQNEAQ. The CDR3 totals 14 residues. The CDR3 reads CASSLVIGGGEQFF. CDR3 DNA: TGTGCCAGCAGCTTAGTAATAGGGGGGGGAGAGCAGTTCTTC.

This clone was seen just once. The CDR3 is CASRVTALQEKLFF. The CDR3 DNA reads as TGCGCCAGCAGGGTGACAGCTTTACAAGAAAAACTGTTTTTT. V usage is TRBV5-1 and J usage is TRBJ1-4; possible D gene TRBD1, 5 bases. CDR1 is SGHRS and CDR2 is YFSETQ in the germline V gene. Trimming cost V 5 bases and J 8 bases, with 16 bases left between them. The CDR3 totals 14 residues.

The CDR3 protein is CASRTGQGDEQYF. The CDR3 region has the DNA TGTGCCAGCAGAACCGGACAGGGCGACGAGCAGTACTTC. The chain has TRBV27 and TRBJ2-7; 8 nucleotides align to TRBD1. Germline CDR1 MNHEY, CDR2 SMNVEV (reference sequence). The V segment lost 6 bases and the J segment 5 bases; nucleotides outside the gene matches: 6. This CDR3 is 13 amino acids long.